The next 5 T cell receptor beta chains were all read from a single sample in a study of regulatory T cells in long-lasting Graves disease. This sample's time point: newly diagnosed GD, antithyroid drugs for less than 3 months. From RNA extracted from PBMCs, the TCR library was made. CDR3 regions were amplified by Arm-PCR using iRepertoire HTBI primers to build TCR beta libraries. TCRdb redid the calling of the multiplex PCR reads with MiXCR, one entry per CDR3 protein. The sample holds around 360,000 distinct CDR3 sequences; around 15% are singletons and the top ten take around 20%. These data were also filed under a second study, of T cells in Graves' hyperthyroidism and ophthalmopathy.

Sequences were derived from peripheral blood mononuclear cells (PBMCs), sampled at new diagnosis, from a patient treated with antithyroid drugs. These receptor sequences come from a woman aged 18-29 years with Graves disease.

This clonotype was detected a few times. V usage is TRBV27 and J usage is TRBJ1-5; 7 nucleotides match TRBD1. The CDR3 runs to 15 residues. CDR1 is MNHEY and CDR2 is SMNVEV in the germline V gene (reference sequence). J gave up 6 bases and V 6 bases, and 11 bases lay outside the gene matches. The CDR3 DNA reads as TGTGCCAGCAGAACAACAGGGGCGAAGGGTCAGCCCCAGCATTTT. As protein: CASRTTGAKGQPQHF.

This clonotype was observed many times. The chain employs TRBV2 and TRBJ1-5, with D possibly being TRBD1 (5 bases). This CDR3 comprises 16 residues. Germline CDR1 is SNHLY and CDR2 is FYNNEI. Trimming stripped 5 bases from V and 6 bases from J, with 20 bases between. The CDR3 loop reads CASSRGAVRDRQPQHF. DNA for the CDR3: TGTGCCAGCAGTAGAGGGGCCGTCCGGGATCGTCAGCCCCAGCATTTT. Drawing the rest from reference TRBV2 and TRBJ1-5, the complete variable domain is EPEVTQTPSHQVTQMGQEVILRCVPISNHLYFYWYRQILGQKVEFLVSFYNNEISEKSEIFDDQFSVERPDGSNFTLKIRSTKLEDSAMYFCASSRGAVRDRQPQHFGDGTRLSIL.

There are many counts of this clonotype. The chain joins TRBV18 to TRBJ1-5; TRBD1 is a possible D gene (6 bases). The CDR3 runs 17 residues. Germline V gives CDR1 KGHSH, CDR2 LQKENI. V lost 0 bases to trimming and J lost 3 bases, with 15 bases between them. The CDR3 region is CASSPPGGHDLNQPQHF. As DNA, the CDR3 is TGTGCCAGCTCACCACCCGGGGGACACGACCTCAATCAGCCCCAGCATTTT.

There are many counts of this clonotype. This rearrangement joins TRBV11-2 to TRBJ1-1; 7 bases agree with TRBD1. The CDR3 is made up of 15 amino acids. J gave up 4 bases and V 5 bases, and 10 bases lay outside the gene matches. CDR1 is SGHAT and CDR2 is FQNNGV in the germline V gene. CDR3 nucleotides: TGTGCCAGCAGCCCAGGGGGAGGGGGTTTCACTGAAGCTTTCTTT. Its translation is CASSPGGGGFTEAFF.

This clonotype was recorded many times. CDR3 protein: CASSLAEGIEQYF. The CDR3 DNA follows: TGTGCCAGCAGTTTAGCAGAGGGAATCGAGCAGTACTTC. The V gene is TRBV28, the J gene TRBJ2-7, with D perhaps TRBD2 (5 bases). Germline values: CDR1 MDHEN, CDR2 SYDVKM. The CDR3 has 13 amino acids. With 2 bases removed from V and 6 bases from J, the gap between germline ends came to 11 bases.